This paragraph reports one T cell receptor beta chain. The antigen is not known. Genomic DNA, the template, was used for profiling of the TCR beta VDJ and CDR3. TCRdb analysed the reads with MiXCR anew, one entry per CDR3 protein. The sample has 150,000 or so distinct CDR3 sequences, around 60% seen once. The sample comes from a study of CD8+CD57+ T cells in acquired aplastic anemia. Study summary: Sorted CD4+ and CD8+ cell DNA averaged approximately 3.4 ug. Healthy-donor CD4+ cells averaged approximately 9.8 million reads.

Study findings and constraints: Patients had fewer than 35 CD8+ CDR3 sequences in common with controls (the shared set). Any difference that existed in CD8+ Simpson's diversity between patients and controls was not significant.

The sequenced material came from sorted CD4+, CD8+, or CD8+CD57+ T cells (not recorded which) from PBMCs. This TCR derives from a human donor in good health.

This CDR3 reads CASSLSGVETQYF. CDR3 DNA: TGTGCCAGCAGTTTGTCCGGGGTAGAGACCCAGTACTTC. V is TRBV12-3 or TRBV12-4 and J is TRBJ2-5, with D possibly matching TRBD2 (5 bases). The CDR3 sequence is 13 residues long. V lost 3 bases, J lost 4 bases, and 9 bases lay in between.